These T cell receptor beta chains were read from a single sample in a study of blood T cell repertoires in COVID-19. Profiling relied on immunoSEQ multiplex PCR, and the TCRdb table lists in-frame clones only, not all of them. Seen here are approximately 110,000 clones, 70% to 90% observed once, and the top ten hold 1.1%. Sequencing was performed on peripheral blood. Every receptor here comes from a human donor in a cohort sampled during active COVID-19. Each CDR3 is given with its conserved first and last residue. D genes are given only for firm matches. Clone size is given for some rows only: seen once, a few or many times, or a class if the clone is expanded.

J,size,D,V,DNA,CDR3
TRBJ2-7,.,.,TRBV11-1,TGTGCCAGCAGGTCGGGGGCCTACGAGCAGTACTTC,CASRSGAYEQYF
TRBJ2-4,.,.,TRBV18,TGTGCCAGCTCACCACCGGGGGGTCCCGTTCAGTACTTC,CASSPPGGPVQYF
TRBJ1-4,.,TRBD1,TRBV28,TGTGCCAGCAAGGGACAGGGTTCTAATGAAAAACTGTTTTTT,CASKGQGSNEKLFF
TRBJ2-3,once,TRBD2,TRBV5-6,TGTGCCAGCAGCTTGGAAATAGCGGGGGGCACAGATACGCAGTATTTT,CASSLEIAGGTDTQYF
TRBJ1-2,.,TRBD1,TRBV18,TGTGCCAGCTCACCAAAACCCGGGACAGGATCTTCTAACTATGGCTACACCTTC,CASSPKPGTGSSNYGYTF
TRBJ1-3,.,TRBD1,TRBV4-1,TGCGCCAGCAGCCGTACTCAGCAGGGGGCGCGGGGAAACACCATATATTTT,CASSRTQQGARGNTIYF
TRBJ1-2,.,.,TRBV7-2,TGTGCCAGCAGCTTTAGAAGCGACGGAGCCTATGGCTACACCTTC,CASSFRSDGAYGYTF
TRBJ2-2,once,TRBD2,TRBV7-9,TGTGCCAGCAGCTTAAACAGCGGGGGATACACCGGGGAGCTGTTTTTT,CASSLNSGGYTGELFF
TRBJ1-6,.,.,TRBV9,TGTGCCAGCAGCGTAGGGGCCGTAGGTTCACCCCTCCACTTT,CASSVGAVGSPLHF
TRBJ2-1,.,TRBD1,TRBV7-9,TGTGCCAGCAGCTTGGGACAGGACTACAATGAGCAGTTCTTC,CASSLGQDYNEQFF
TRBJ1-1,.,.,TRBV5-1,TGCGCCAGCAGCCGACCTATACCGGGACAAAGTGAAGCTTTCTTT,CASSRPIPGQSEAFF
TRBJ2-7,once,TRBD2,TRBV5-1,TGCGCCAGCAGCTCGTTCGGGAGTAGCGGGAGGGCCTCCTACGAGCAGTACTTC,CASSSFGSSGRASYEQYF
TRBJ1-2,.,.,TRBV7-3,TGTGCCAGCAGCCCGGGAGATATTGGCTATGGCTACACCTTC,CASSPGDIGYGYTF
TRBJ2-5,.,.,TRBV28,TGTGCCAGCAGTGCCTCACTTACGTACCAAGAGACCCAGTACTTC,CASSASLTYQETQYF
TRBJ1-6,.,TRBD1,TRBV11-3,TGTGCCAGCAGCCGGGGACAGGGAAATTCACCCCTCCACTTT,CASSRGQGNSPLHF
TRBJ1-5,.,.,TRBV19,TGTGCCAGTACTTTAGACAGGCGTGAAAATCAGCCCCAGCATTTT,CASTLDRRENQPQHF
TRBJ1-2,few,.,TRBV10-3,TGTGCCATCAGTGAGGGCTCCAACTATGGCTACACCTTC,CAISEGSNYGYTF
TRBJ1-1,.,.,TRBV7-9,TGTGCCAGTAATACAGGATACACTGAAGCTTTCTTT,CASNTGYTEAFF
TRBJ1-5,.,TRBD1,TRBV5-6,TGTGCCAGCAGCTCCCAGCGGCTGGGACAGGCGTATCAGCCCCAGCATTTT,CASSSQRLGQAYQPQHF
TRBJ1-2,.,.,TRBV6-5,TGTGCCAGCACACAGGGCCTCTATGGCTACACCTTC,CASTQGLYGYTF
TRBJ2-7,.,TRBD1,TRBV28,TGTGCCAGCAGTTTGCGCGCTATTACAGGGGCCTACGAGCAGTACTTC,CASSLRAITGAYEQYF
TRBJ1-5,.,TRBD1,TRBV6-6,TGTGCCAGCAGAATCGAGACAGGGACAAGCAATCAGCCCCAGCATTTT,CASRIETGTSNQPQHF
TRBJ2-2,.,.,TRBV13,TGTGCCAGCAGCTTGGGCGCCGGGGAGCTGTTTTTT,CASSLGAGELFF
TRBJ2-7,.,.,TRBV4-2,TGTGCCAGCAGCCAAAGAAGTATGGCTAGCGCGGCCTACGAGCAGTACTTC,CASSQRSMASAAYEQYF
TRBJ2-3,.,TRBD1,TRBV19,TGTGCCAGCTCTAGGACAGGGCCCACAGATACGCAGTATTTT,CASSRTGPTDTQYF
TRBJ1-4,few,.,TRBV15,TGTGCCACCAGCAGGGCCCCCCAGGGACTAAATGAAAAACTGTTTTTT,CATSRAPQGLNEKLFF
TRBJ2-7,.,TRBD1,TRBV2,TGTGCCAGCAGCACCGGGACAGGGTCCTACGAGCAGTACTTC,CASSTGTGSYEQYF
TRBJ2-1,.,TRBD2,TRBV19,TGTGCCAGTAGAAGGACTAGCGGGCCCTACAATGAGCAGTTCTTC,CASRRTSGPYNEQFF
TRBJ2-1,once,TRBD2,TRBV9,TGTGCCAGCAGCGTTGACGGGGAGGGTATTGGGGAGCAGTTCTTC,CASSVDGEGIGEQFF
TRBJ1-3,.,.,TRBV25-1,TGTGCCAGCAGTGAATCGAGGAGACCGGGAAACACCATATATTTT,CASSESRRPGNTIYF
TRBJ1-6,.,.,TRBV2,TGTGCCAGCAGCACACAACGGGGGTATAATTCACCCCTCCACTTT,CASSTQRGYNSPLHF
TRBJ2-7,.,.,TRBV7-9,TGTGCCAGCAGCTTAAGCAGGGAGCAGTACTTC,CASSLSREQYF
TRBJ2-2,.,TRBD1,TRBV5-4,TGTGCCAGCAGCTGGGACAGGTCGTCCTTCACCGGGGAGCTGTTTTTT,CASSWDRSSFTGELFF
TRBJ2-1,once,.,TRBV7-3,TGTGCCAGCAGCCCCGGGACTCCTCTCGATGAGCAGTTCTTC,CASSPGTPLDEQFF